Below, 22 T cell receptor beta chains from the same sample are listed, as sequenced in a study of Ad26.COV2.S vaccination and SARS-CoV-2 variants. Sequenced by immunoSEQ multiplex PCR; TCRdb stores in-frame clones only, minus some. The sample yields roughly 350,000 clones, roughly 91% seen once. Treatment specified: 19 received Ad26.COV2.S at low or high dose, single or two shots; five or six received placebo; per-sample allocation not given. Collection of the samples took place on day 63 after the first injection of vaccine or placebo. Source: peripheral blood, taken in a trial of Ad26.COV2.S vaccine versus placebo. The receptors were sampled from a person between 18 and 59 years old who received the Ad26.COV2.S COVID-19 vaccine or a placebo.

V and J are TRBV30 and TRBJ1-2; D call uncertain. This CDR3 comprises 11 residues. Per germline, CDR1 GTSNPN and CDR2 SVGIG (reference sequence). Trimming took 2 bases from V and 5 from J, leaving 6 bases between them. The CDR3 region has the DNA TGTGCCTGGAGTCGTTGGTATGGCTACACCTTC. Its translation is CAWSRWYGYTF. Full variable domain (rest looked up from reference TRBV30 and TRBJ1-2): SQTIHQWPATLVQPVGSPLSLECTVEGTSNPNLYWYRQAAGRGLQLLFYSVGIGQISSEVPQNLSASRPQDRQFILSSKKLLLSDSGFYLCAWSRWYGYTFGSGTRLTVV.

This rearrangement joins TRBV19 to TRBJ2-7, with 8 bases identical to TRBD1. Germline V gives CDR1 LNHDA, CDR2 SQIVND (reference sequence). The CDR3 is 14 residues long. V lost 5 bases and J lost 6; bases outside the gene matches: 9. The CDR3 loop is CASSVRGQLGEQYF. CDR3 coding DNA: TGTGCCAGTAGTGTCAGGGGGCAATTAGGCGAGCAGTACTTC.

The rearrangement joins TRBV5-1 to TRBJ2-7; 11 nucleotides match TRBD1. The CDR3 is 14 amino acids. Germline CDR1 reads SGHRS; CDR2 reads YFSETQ. The trim removed 3 bases at V and 4 bases at J, leaving 3 bases unmatched. CDR3 bases: TGCGCCAGCAGCTGGGGACAGGGGGAATACGAGCAGTACTTC. It codes for CASSWGQGEYEQYF. The full variable domain, in which reference TRBV5-1 and TRBJ2-7 provide the parts outside the CDR3, is KAGVTQTPRYLIKTRGQQVTLSCSPISGHRSVSWYQQTPGQGLQFLFEYFSETQRNKGNFPGRFSGRQFSNSRSEMNVSTLELGDSALYLCASSWGQGEYEQYFGPGTRLTVT.

The rearrangement joins TRBV12-3 or TRBV12-4 to TRBJ2-7, with D unresolved. This CDR3 comprises 13 residues. The V gene lost 1 base and the J gene lost 3 bases, with 7 bases spanning the gap. Here the CDR3 DNA reads TGTGCCAGCAGTTTAGGTAGGGTCTACGAGCAGTACTTC. Protein product: CASSLGRVYEQYF.

This sequence joins TRBV12-5 and TRBJ1-4; 7 nucleotides match TRBD1. The V gene's germline CDR1 is LGHNT and CDR2 FRNRAP. The CDR3 is made up of 15 amino acids. The trim removed 6 bases at V and 7 bases at J, leaving 11 bases unmatched. The CDR3 spells CASGSGQERGEKLFF. CDR3 DNA: TGTGCTAGTGGCTCTGGACAGGAGAGGGGTGAAAAACTGTTTTTT.

The CDR3 here is CASSFTSGLTDTQYF. CDR3 nucleotide sequence: TGTGCCAGCAGTTTCACTAGCGGGCTCACAGATACGCAGTATTTT. The chain is built from TRBV28 and TRBJ2-3; 9 bases fit TRBD2. This CDR3 has 15 amino acids. Germline trimming cut 3 bases from V and 2 bases from J; bases unmatched to any gene: 3. From germline, CDR1 is MDHEN and CDR2 SYDVKM.

The CDR3 DNA reads TGTGCCAGCAGTTTTGGGGGGAGAGAACAGCCCCAGCATTTT. As protein: CASSFGGREQPQHF. The chain uses TRBV28 and TRBJ1-5; TRBD1 is a possible D gene (5 bases). The germline V gene has CDR1 MDHEN and CDR2 SYDVKM. Trimming cost V 3 bases and J 7 bases, with 13 bases left between them. There are 14 residues in the CDR3.

The chain uses TRBV6-5 and TRBJ1-1; 9 bases align to TRBD1. This CDR3 is 14 amino acids long. Germline lookup yields CDR1 MNHEY and CDR2 SVGAGI. J was trimmed by 4 bases and V by 7 bases; bases with no gene match: 7. The CDR3 region has the DNA TGTGCCAGCAAGACAGGGGGAGACGGCACTGAAGCTTTCTTT. This sequence encodes CASKTGGDGTEAFF.

J is TRBJ2-5 and V is TRBV5-4; unclear D gene. Trimming pared 4 bases from V and 4 bases from J, leaving 14 bases between. The CDR3 loop spans 14 amino acids. Germline V gives CDR1 SGHNT, CDR2 YYREEE (reference sequence). Here the CDR3 DNA reads TGTGCCAGCAGCACCCGGACCACAGCAGAGACCCAGTACTTC. Its translation is CASSTRTTAETQYF.

The V call is TRBV6-5, the J call TRBJ1-2; D is possibly TRBD1 (5 bases). CDR1 MNHEY and CDR2 SVGAGI come from the germline V gene. CDR3 length: 14 amino acids. V was pared by 5 bases and J by 2 bases, with 12 bases between. The CDR3 here is CASSPGRGNYGYTF. CDR3 coding DNA: TGTGCCAGCAGTCCAGGCCGGGGGAACTATGGCTACACCTTC.

The chain employs TRBV6-1 and TRBJ1-1; D is unclear. Trimming removed 3 bases at V and 0 bases at J, with 11 bases between. The CDR3 length is 15 residues. In germline, CDR1 is MNHNS, CDR2 SASEGT. CDR3 in amino acids: CASSDSGKVNTEAFF. For the CDR3, the DNA is TGTGCCAGCAGTGATTCGGGCAAGGTGAACACTGAAGCTTTCTTT.

The rearrangement links TRBV7-9 to TRBJ1-1; weak D call: TRBD1 (5 bases). This CDR3 contains 13 residues. The V gene lost 9 bases and the J gene lost 6 bases, with 17 bases spanning the gap. Germline V gene sequence: CDR1 SEHNR, CDR2 FQNEAQ (reference sequence). For the CDR3, the DNA is TGTGCCAGTGATGGGGGGTCTCTTCCTGAAGCTTTCTTT. As protein: CASDGGSLPEAFF.

This chain connects TRBV6-1 to TRBJ2-2; D is possibly TRBD1 (5 bases). Looked up from germline, CDR1 is MNHNS and CDR2 is SASEGT. V was shortened by 1 base and J by 4 bases, with 10 bases between the two germline ends. The CDR3 loop spans 15 amino acids. CDR3 nucleotides: TGTGCCAGCAGTGAAGTCGGCAGGGCCACCGGGGAGCTGTTTTTT. Its protein product is CASSEVGRATGELFF.

CDR3: CASRVQFSGEKLFF. DNA of the CDR3: TGTGCCAGCAGGGTACAGTTTTCGGGAGAAAAACTGTTTTTT. The J gene is TRBJ1-4, the V gene TRBV2; D remains unclear. Germline CDR1 reads SNHLY; CDR2 reads FYNNEI. Trimming took 6 bases from V and 8 from J, leaving 16 bases between them. The CDR3 totals 14 residues.

The V call is TRBV5-1, the J call TRBJ2-5, with 9 bases matching TRBD1. The CDR3 length is 14 residues. The ends lost 7 bases at V and 3 bases at J; junction bases unmatched: 7. The germline CDR1 and CDR2 sequences are SGHRS and YFSETQ. The CDR3 DNA follows: TGCGCCAGCGGATACCGGACAGGGGAAGAGACCCAGTACTTC. Translation gives CASGYRTGEETQYF.

The chain uses TRBV4-3 and TRBJ1-2, with TRBD1 matching over 11 bases. Germline V lookup: CDR1 LGHNA, CDR2 YSLEER. The trim removed 2 bases at V and 3 bases at J, leaving 5 bases unmatched. The CDR3 length is 16 residues. Here the CDR3 DNA reads TGCGCCAGCAGCCAACAACGGACAGGGGGCGACTATGGCTACACCTTC. This codes for CASSQQRTGGDYGYTF.

This clone was counted only a few times. Other DNA sequences of this sample code for an identical CDR3. The V call is TRBV4-1, the J call TRBJ2-7; 7 bases line up with TRBD2. The CDR3 has 14 amino acids. Per germline, CDR1 MGHRA and CDR2 YSYEKL. V was clipped by 1 base and J by 1 base; unmatched bases: 1. The CDR3 reads CASSQVGGSYEQYF. The CDR3 DNA follows: TGCGCCAGCAGCCAAGTGGGAGGGTCCTACGAGCAGTACTTC.

The J gene is TRBJ2-3, the V gene TRBV2; D ambiguous. Germline V gene data show CDR1 as SNHLY and CDR2 as FYNNEI. This CDR3 contains 13 residues. Trimming cost V 1 base and J 4 bases, with 6 bases left between them. The CDR3 reads CASSEEGADTQYF. For the CDR3, the DNA is TGTGCCAGCAGTGAAGAGGGTGCAGATACGCAGTATTTT.

The chain is built from TRBV6-1 and TRBJ2-7, with D hard to call. The CDR3 is made up of 14 amino acids. The V gene lost 3 bases and the J gene lost 3 bases, with 12 bases spanning the gap. Germline values: CDR1 MNHNS, CDR2 SASEGT. CDR3: CASSEPLTNYEQYF. Here the CDR3 DNA reads TGTGCCAGCAGTGAGCCCTTAACAAACTACGAGCAGTACTTC.

V is TRBV13 and J is TRBJ2-7; 10 nucleotides match TRBD1. Unmatched junction bases numbered 8, after V lost 0 bases and J lost 6 bases. The CDR3 has 16 residues. Germline lookup yields CDR1 PRHDT and CDR2 FYEKMQ (reference sequence). CDR3 protein: CASSLGFRGQGGEQYF. CDR3 coding DNA: TGTGCCAGCAGCTTAGGATTTCGAGGACAGGGGGGCGAGCAGTACTTC.

V is TRBV4-3 and J is TRBJ2-5; the match to TRBD2 covers 10 bases. Germline trimming cut 0 bases from V and 9 bases from J; bases unmatched to any gene: 13. Germline V gives CDR1 LGHNA, CDR2 YSLEER. The CDR3 runs to 17 residues. CDR3 residues: CASSQESQRGGRCAQYF. The CDR3 coding sequence is TGCGCCAGCAGCCAAGAATCGCAGCGGGGGGGACGGTGTGCCCAGTACTTC.

V and J are TRBV28 and TRBJ2-7; a possible D gene is TRBD1 (5 bases). This CDR3 comprises 14 residues. V shed 2 bases and J shed 0 bases, with 8 bases lying between them. The germline gives CDR1 MDHEN, CDR2 SYDVKM. CDR3 region: CASSLGRASYEQYF. Here the CDR3 DNA reads TGTGCCAGCAGTTTAGGCAGGGCCTCCTACGAGCAGTACTTC.